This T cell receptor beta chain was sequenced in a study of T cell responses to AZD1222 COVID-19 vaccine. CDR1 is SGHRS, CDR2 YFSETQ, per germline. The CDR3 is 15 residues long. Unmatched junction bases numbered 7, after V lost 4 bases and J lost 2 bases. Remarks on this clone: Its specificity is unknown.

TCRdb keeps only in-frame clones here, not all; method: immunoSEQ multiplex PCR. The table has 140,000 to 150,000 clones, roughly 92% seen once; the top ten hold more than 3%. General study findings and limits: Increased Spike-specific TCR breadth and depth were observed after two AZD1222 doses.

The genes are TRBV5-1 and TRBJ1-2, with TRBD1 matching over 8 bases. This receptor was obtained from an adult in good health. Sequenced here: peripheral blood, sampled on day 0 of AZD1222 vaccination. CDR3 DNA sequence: TGCGCCAGCAGCGTCGGACAGGGACTAAACTATGGCTACACCTTC. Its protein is CASSVGQGLNYGYTF.